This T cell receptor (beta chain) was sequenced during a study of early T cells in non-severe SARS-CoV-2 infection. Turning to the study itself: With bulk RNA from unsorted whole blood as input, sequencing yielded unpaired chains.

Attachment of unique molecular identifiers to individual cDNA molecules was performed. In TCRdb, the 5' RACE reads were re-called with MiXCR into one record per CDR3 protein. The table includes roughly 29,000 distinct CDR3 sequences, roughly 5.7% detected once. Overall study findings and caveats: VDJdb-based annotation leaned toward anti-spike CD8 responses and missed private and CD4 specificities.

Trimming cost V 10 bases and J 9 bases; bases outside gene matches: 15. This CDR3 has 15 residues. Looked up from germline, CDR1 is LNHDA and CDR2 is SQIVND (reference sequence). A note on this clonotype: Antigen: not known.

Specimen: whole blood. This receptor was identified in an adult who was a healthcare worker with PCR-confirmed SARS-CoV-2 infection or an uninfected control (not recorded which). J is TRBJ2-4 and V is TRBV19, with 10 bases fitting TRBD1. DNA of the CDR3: TGTGCCACTAAAGGGAGCCTAGGGGACAGGGGCATTCAGTACTTC. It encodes CATKGSLGDRGIQYF.